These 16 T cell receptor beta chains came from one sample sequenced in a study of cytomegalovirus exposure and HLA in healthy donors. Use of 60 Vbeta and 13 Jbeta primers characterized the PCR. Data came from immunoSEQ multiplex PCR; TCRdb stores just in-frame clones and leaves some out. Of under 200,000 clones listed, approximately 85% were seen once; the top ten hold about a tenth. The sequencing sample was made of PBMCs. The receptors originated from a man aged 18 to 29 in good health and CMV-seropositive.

The CDR3 bases are TGCGCCAGCAGCTTTAGGACAGGGTCAGTTGAGCAGTTCTTC. Encoded protein: CASSFRTGSVEQFF. The V and J genes are TRBV5-1 and TRBJ2-1; 8 bases are shared with TRBD1. Per the germline V gene, CDR1 is SGHRS and CDR2 is YFSETQ. The CDR3 sequence is 14 residues long. J lost 9 bases, V lost 2 bases, and 7 bases had no gene match.

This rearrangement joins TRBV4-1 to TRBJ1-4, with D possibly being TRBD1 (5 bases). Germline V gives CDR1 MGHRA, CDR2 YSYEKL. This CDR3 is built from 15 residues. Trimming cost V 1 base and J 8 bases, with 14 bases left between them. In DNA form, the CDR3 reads TGCGCCAGCAGCCAAGTGGGGGGTGGTTGGGAAAAACTGTTTTTT. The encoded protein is CASSQVGGGWEKLFF.

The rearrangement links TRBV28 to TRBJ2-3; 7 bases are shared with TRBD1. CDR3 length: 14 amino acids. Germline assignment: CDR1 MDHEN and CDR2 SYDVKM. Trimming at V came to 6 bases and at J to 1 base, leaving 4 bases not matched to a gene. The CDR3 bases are TGTGCCAGCAGAACCGGGACAGGCACAGATACGCAGTATTTT. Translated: CASRTGTGTDTQYF.

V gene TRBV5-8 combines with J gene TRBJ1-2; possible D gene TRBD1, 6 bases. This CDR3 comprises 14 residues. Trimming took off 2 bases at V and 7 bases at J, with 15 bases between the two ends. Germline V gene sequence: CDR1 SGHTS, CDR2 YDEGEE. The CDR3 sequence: CASSLPTGGSGYTF. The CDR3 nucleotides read TGTGCCAGCAGCTTACCGACTGGGGGCTCTGGCTACACCTTC.

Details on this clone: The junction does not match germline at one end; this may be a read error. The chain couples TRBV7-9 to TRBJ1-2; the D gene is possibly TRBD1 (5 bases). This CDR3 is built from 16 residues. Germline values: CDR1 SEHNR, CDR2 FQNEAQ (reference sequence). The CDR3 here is CSSSLWDSGGNYGYTF. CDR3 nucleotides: TGTTCCAGCAGCTTATGGGACTCGGGGGGGAACTATGGCTACACCTTC. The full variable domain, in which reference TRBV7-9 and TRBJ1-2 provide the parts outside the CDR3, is DTGVSQNPRHKITKRGQNVTFRCDPISEHNRLYWYRQTLGQGPEFLTYFQNEAQLEKSRLLSDRFSAERPKGSFSTLEIQRTEQGDSAMYLCSSSLWDSGGNYGYTFGSGTRLTVV.

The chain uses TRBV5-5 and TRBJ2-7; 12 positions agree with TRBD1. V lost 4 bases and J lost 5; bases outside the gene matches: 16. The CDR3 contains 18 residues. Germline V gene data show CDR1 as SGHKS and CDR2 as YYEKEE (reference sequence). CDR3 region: CASSPPGGLGTGGHEQYF. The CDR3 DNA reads TGTGCCAGCAGCCCCCCCGGCGGGCTCGGGACAGGGGGCCACGAGCAGTACTTC.

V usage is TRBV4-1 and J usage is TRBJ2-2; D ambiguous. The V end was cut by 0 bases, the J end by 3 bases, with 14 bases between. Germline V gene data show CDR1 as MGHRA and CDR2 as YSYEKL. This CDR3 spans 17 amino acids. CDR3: CASSQDIYLRDTGELFF. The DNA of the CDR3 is TGCGCCAGCAGCCAAGATATCTATCTACGGGACACCGGGGAGCTGTTTTTT.

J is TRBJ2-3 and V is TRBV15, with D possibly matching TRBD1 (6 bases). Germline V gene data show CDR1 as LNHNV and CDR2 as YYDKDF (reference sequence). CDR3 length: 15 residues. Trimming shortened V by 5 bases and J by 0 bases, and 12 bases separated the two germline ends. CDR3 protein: CATSHRDISTDTQYF. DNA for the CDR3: TGTGCCACCAGCCATCGGGACATTAGCACAGATACGCAGTATTTT.

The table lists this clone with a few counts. As DNA, the CDR3 is TGTGCCAGCAGGTACCATAGCGGGGTTAGCTACAATGAGCAGTTCTTC. Protein product: CASRYHSGVSYNEQFF. The rearrangement links TRBV6-5 to TRBJ2-1; 8 bases are shared with TRBD2. The germline V gene encodes CDR1 MNHEY and CDR2 SVGAGI. CDR3 length: 16 residues. The V segment lost 6 bases and the J segment 3 bases; nucleotides outside the gene matches: 10.

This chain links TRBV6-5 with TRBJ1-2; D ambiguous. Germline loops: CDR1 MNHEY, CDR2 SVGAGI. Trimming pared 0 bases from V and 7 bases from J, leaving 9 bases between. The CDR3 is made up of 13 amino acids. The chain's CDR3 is CASSYSRDAGYTF. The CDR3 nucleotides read TGTGCCAGCAGTTACTCGCGGGATGCTGGCTACACCTTC.

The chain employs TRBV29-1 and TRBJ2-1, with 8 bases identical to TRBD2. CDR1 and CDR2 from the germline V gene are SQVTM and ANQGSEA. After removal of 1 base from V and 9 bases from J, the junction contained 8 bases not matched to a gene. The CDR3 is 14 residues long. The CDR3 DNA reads TGCAGCGTTGAAGGGGGACTAGTAACTATTGAGCAGTTCTTC. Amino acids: CSVEGGLVTIEQFF.

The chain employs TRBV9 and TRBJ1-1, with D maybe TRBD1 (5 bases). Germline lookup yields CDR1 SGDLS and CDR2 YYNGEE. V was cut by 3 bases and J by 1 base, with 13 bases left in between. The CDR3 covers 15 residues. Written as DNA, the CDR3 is TGTGCCAGCAGCGCCGGAGGGACGGGGAACACTGAAGCTTTCTTT. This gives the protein CASSAGGTGNTEAFF.

CDR3 in amino acids: CASSSWTGSNTGELFF. Written as DNA, the CDR3 is TGTGCCAGCAGCTCTTGGACAGGATCGAACACCGGGGAGCTGTTTTTT. The chain recombines TRBV7-6 with TRBJ2-2; 7 bases fit TRBD1. CDR3 length: 16 amino acids. Germline V lookup: CDR1 SGHVS, CDR2 FNYEAQ. V trimming: 4 bases; J trimming: 0 bases; junction bases outside the gene matches: 5.

The CDR3 DNA is TGTGCCAGCAGTTCCGGGGGGGAGCAGTACTTC. Amino acid sequence: CASSSGGEQYF. The chain combines TRBV6-6 with TRBJ2-7, with 7 bases that match TRBD2. The CDR3 totals 11 residues. From germline, CDR1 is MNHNY and CDR2 SVGAGI (reference sequence). With 4 bases clipped from V and 7 bases from J, the junction kept 1 base outside the gene matches.

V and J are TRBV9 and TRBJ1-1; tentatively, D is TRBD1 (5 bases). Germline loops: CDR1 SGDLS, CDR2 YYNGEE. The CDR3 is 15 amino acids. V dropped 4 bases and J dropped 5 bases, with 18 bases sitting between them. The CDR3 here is CASSPSLGGGTEAFF. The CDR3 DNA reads TGTGCCAGCAGCCCCTCGTTGGGGGGGGGAACTGAAGCTTTCTTT.

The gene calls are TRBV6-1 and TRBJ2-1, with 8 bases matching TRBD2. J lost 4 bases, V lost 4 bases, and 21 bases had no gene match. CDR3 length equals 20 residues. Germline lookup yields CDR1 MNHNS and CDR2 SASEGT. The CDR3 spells CASSAVAPHGRGGLYNEQFF. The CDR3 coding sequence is TGTGCCAGCAGTGCGGTAGCACCCCACGGCCGCGGGGGGCTTTACAATGAGCAGTTCTTC.